This T cell receptor beta chain emerged from a study of T cell responses to AZD1222 COVID-19 vaccine. Broader study findings: In the spike-specific TCR repertoire, nearly half reportedly target unmutated variant regions.

About this clone: Its matching antigen is unknown. At one end the junction does not follow the germline gene, possibly because of a read error.

The method was immunoSEQ multiplex PCR; TCRdb's version includes in-frame clones alone and lacks a portion of them. The sample records 45,000 or so clones, around 90% being singletons. The CDR3 spans 13 residues. The germline V gene has CDR1 SQVTM and CDR2 ANQGSEA. The sequencing used peripheral blood, collected 28 days after the second AZD1222 dose. The chain recombines TRBV29-1 with TRBJ2-7, with 7 bases lining up with TRBD2. This clonotype was obtained from an adult who received the AZD1222 COVID-19 vaccine. CDR3 coding DNA: TGCAGCGTTGAAACGGGACTAAGCTACGTGCAGTACTTC. It translates to CSVETGLSYVQYF.